These T cell receptor beta chains were read from a single sample in a study of T-cell reconstitution after alpha-beta-depleted transplantation in children. TCRdb processed the PCR reads anew with MiXCR; each CDR3 protein has one entry. The sample holds some 550,000 distinct CDR3 sequences; 18% are singletons and the top ten take around 3.3%. Source: PBMCs from the stem cell graft donor, taken from the stem cell graft. The receptor set was obtained from a human donor who donated a stem cell graft to a child with acute lymphoblastic leukemia. The CDR3 runs from the conserved cysteine through the conserved F or W. Each record gives: J gene, V gene, CDR3 length, D gene, clone size, CDR3 DNA, CDR3 protein. D genes are given only for firm matches. Clone size appears in some rows only: once, few, many, or a class for an expanded clone.

>TRBJ1-3|TRBV6-4|14|NA|many
TGTGCCAGCAGTGACTCGGTCGAGGGAAACACCATATATTTT
CASSDSVEGNTIYF
>TRBJ2-7|TRBV29-1|11|NA|few
TGCAGCGTGGGTGGGGGCTACGAGCAGTACTTC
CSVGGGYEQYF
>TRBJ1-5|TRBV5-1|14|NA|many
TGCGCCAGCAGCTTGGAAGATAGCAATCAGCCCCAGCATTTT
CASSLEDSNQPQHF
>TRBJ2-7|TRBV29-1|12|NA|few
TGCAGCGCGACAGGAGGAGACTACGAGCAGTACTTC
CSATGGDYEQYF
>TRBJ2-7|TRBV12-3/TRBV12-4|13|TRBD2|NA
TGTGCCAGCAGTTGGGGGGGGGGCTACGAGCAGTACTTC
CASSWGGGYEQYF
>TRBJ2-1|TRBV4-2|18|TRBD2|few
TGTGCCAGCAGCCGAGAGAGGGCTAGCGGACAATCCTACAATGAGCAGTTCTTC
CASSRERASGQSYNEQFF
>TRBJ2-2|TRBV5-1|14|NA|NA
TGCGCCAGCAGCCCAAGGTCTCTTACAGGGGAGCTGTTTTTT
CASSPRSLTGELFF
>TRBJ2-4|TRBV5-1|15|TRBD1|NA
TGCGCCAGCAGCCCCCGGACAGGGGTTCGGGACATTCAGTACTTC
CASSPRTGVRDIQYF
>TRBJ2-7|TRBV3-1|16|NA|NA
TGTGCCAGCTCCAGGGACGAGGGTCTGGCCGCCTACGAGCAGTACTTC
CASSRDEGLAAYEQYF
>TRBJ2-7|TRBV5-1|15|TRBD1|many
TGCGCCAGCAGCCTACAGGGGGGACGAGGGTACGAGCAGTACTTC
CASSLQGGRGYEQYF
>TRBJ2-3|TRBV6-1|13|NA|NA
TGTGCCAGCAGTGAAGGCGAGACAGATACGCAGTATTTT
CASSEGETDTQYF
>TRBJ2-1|TRBV20-1|12|NA|few
TGCAGTGCCCCTGACGGATACAATGAGCAGTTCTTC
CSAPDGYNEQFF
>TRBJ1-5|TRBV7-8|15|NA|few
TGTGCCAGCAGCTTATTGCCGGGAAACCATCAGCCCCAGCATTTT
CASSLLPGNHQPQHF
>TRBJ2-1|TRBV4-2|18|TRBD2|NA
TGTGCCAGCAGCCTATCCGGGACTAGCGGGATCGACTACAATGAGCAGTTCTTC
CASSLSGTSGIDYNEQFF
>TRBJ2-1|TRBV5-1|20|TRBD2|NA
TGCGCCAGCAGCTTGGCCAGGCTAGCGGGAGGATCCACCTCCTACAATGAGCAGTTCTTC
CASSLARLAGGSTSYNEQFF
>TRBJ2-2|TRBV6-4|18|NA|many
TGTGCCAGCAGTGACACAGGGCACCCGAAAGGAGACACCGGGGAGCTGTTTTTT
CASSDTGHPKGDTGELFF
>TRBJ1-2|TRBV4-1|14|NA|NA
TGCGCCAGCAGCCAACATTGGCAGGTCTATGGCTACACCTTC
CASSQHWQVYGYTF
>TRBJ1-1|TRBV10-3|11|NA|few
TGTGCCATCGGGGGGAACACTGAAGCTTTCTTT
CAIGGNTEAFF
>TRBJ2-1|TRBV5-1|18|TRBD2|many
TGCGCCAGCAGCTGGACGAGACTAGCGGGCGGTACCTACAATGAGCAGTTCTTC
CASSWTRLAGGTYNEQFF
>TRBJ1-1|TRBV5-1|15|NA|NA
TGCGCCAGCAGCTTGGCCAGTTGGGGTAGCACTGAAGCTTTCTTT
CASSLASWGSTEAFF
>TRBJ2-3|TRBV6-1|13|NA|few
TGTGCCAGCAGTGAGATTAGCACAGATACGCAGTATTTT
CASSEISTDTQYF
>TRBJ2-7|TRBV12-3/TRBV12-4|12|NA|NA
TGTGCCAGCAGACCCAGCGGGTCCGAGCAGTACTTC
CASRPSGSEQYF
>TRBJ1-1|TRBV7-3|16|NA|few
TGTGCCAGCAAAGCCCTCCCAGGGCAGCGCTCTAGCGAAGCTTTCTTT
CASKALPGQRSSEAFF
>TRBJ2-3|TRBV9|14|NA|many
TGTGCCAGCAGCGTCGGCGGCAGCACAGATACGCAGTATTTT
CASSVGGSTDTQYF
>TRBJ1-1|TRBV7-9|17|NA|few
TGTGCCAGCAGCCCCCCGGGCACTGGGGGGGACAACACTGAAGCTTTCTTT
CASSPPGTGGDNTEAFF
>TRBJ2-1|TRBV13|21|TRBD2|NA
TGTGCCAGCAGCTCATCCAAGTGGACTAGCGGGAGCACTACCTCCTACAATGAGCAGTTCTTC
CASSSSKWTSGSTTSYNEQFF
>TRBJ1-6|TRBV28|15|NA|few
TGTGCCAGCAGTGGAGAATCGGGGGGCAATTCACCCCTCCACTTT
CASSGESGGNSPLHF
>TRBJ2-5|TRBV12-3/TRBV12-4|14|NA|few
TGTGCCAGCAGTTTCAGGGACTACCAAGAGACCCAGTACTTC
CASSFRDYQETQYF
>TRBJ2-3|TRBV12-3/TRBV12-4|14|NA|few
TGTGCCAGCGGACCGGGGGAGATGGGAGATACGCAGTATTTT
CASGPGEMGDTQYF
>TRBJ2-3|TRBV29-1|12|TRBD2|NA
TGCAGCGTTGAGACTAGCCCAGATACGCAGTATTTT
CSVETSPDTQYF
>TRBJ2-5|TRBV7-8|16|TRBD2|few
TGTGCCAGCAGCTTAGTACTTGGACTAGTCGATGAGACCCAGTACTTC
CASSLVLGLVDETQYF
>TRBJ1-2|TRBV5-1|13|NA|NA
TGCGCCAGCAGCCCGACACTCTCCTATGGCTACACCTTC
CASSPTLSYGYTF
>TRBJ2-3|TRBV4-1|14|NA|NA
TGCGCCAGCAGCCTATCCGGGACCGAGGGCACGCAGTATTTT
CASSLSGTEGTQYF
>TRBJ2-1|TRBV5-1|17|NA|few
TGCGCCAGCAGCTTGACTCTCGGCGGGATTAGATACAATGAGCAGTTCTTC
CASSLTLGGIRYNEQFF
>TRBJ2-1|TRBV15|15|NA|few
TGTGCCACCAGCAGGCTGGCAACCTCCTACAATGAGCAGTTCTTC
CATSRLATSYNEQFF
>TRBJ2-1|TRBV30|14|TRBD2|NA
TGTGCCTGGATGGGACTAGCGCCCTACAATGAGCAGTTCTTC
CAWMGLAPYNEQFF
>TRBJ2-3|TRBV11-2|14|NA|NA
TGTGCCAGCAGCTTAGTCCCAGGGCCAGATACGCAGTATTTT
CASSLVPGPDTQYF
>TRBJ1-2|TRBV12-3/TRBV12-4|14|NA|NA
TGTGCCAGCAGCTACAACCCACAGGGTTATGGCTACACCTTC
CASSYNPQGYGYTF
>TRBJ1-1|TRBV4-2|18|TRBD1|NA
TGTGCTAGCAGCCATGATAGGACAGGGGGGATCAGGGAAACTGAAGCTTTCTTT
CASSHDRTGGIRETEAFF
>TRBJ2-3|TRBV18|16|NA|NA
TGTGCCAGCTCACGACAGGGAGGGACTCGCACAGATACGCAGTATTTT
CASSRQGGTRTDTQYF
>TRBJ2-3|TRBV6-4|14|TRBD1|NA
TGTGCCAGCAAACCGGGACAGGACACAGATACGCAGTATTTT
CASKPGQDTDTQYF